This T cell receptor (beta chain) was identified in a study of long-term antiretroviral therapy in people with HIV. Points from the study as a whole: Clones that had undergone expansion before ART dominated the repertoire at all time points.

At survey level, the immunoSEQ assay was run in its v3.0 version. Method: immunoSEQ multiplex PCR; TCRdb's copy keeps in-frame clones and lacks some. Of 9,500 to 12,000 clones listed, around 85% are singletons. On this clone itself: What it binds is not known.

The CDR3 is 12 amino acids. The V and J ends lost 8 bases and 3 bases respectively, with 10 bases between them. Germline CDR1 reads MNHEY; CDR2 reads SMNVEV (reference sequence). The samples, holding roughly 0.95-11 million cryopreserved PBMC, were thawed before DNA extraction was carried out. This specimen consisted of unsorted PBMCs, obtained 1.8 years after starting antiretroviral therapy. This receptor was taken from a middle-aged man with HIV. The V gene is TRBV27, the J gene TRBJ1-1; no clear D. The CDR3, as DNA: TGTGCCAGCTCCGGATGGGACACTGAAGCTTTCTTT. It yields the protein CASSGWDTEAFF.